A selection of T cell receptor beta chains follows, all from one sample in a study of blood T cell repertoires in COVID-19. The repertoire was sequenced with immunoSEQ multiplex PCR; TCRdb's copy has only in-frame clones and lacks some. The sample consists of approximately 140,000 clones, around 88% of them appearing once. Material for sequencing was PBMCs or T cells enriched from blood (not recorded which). All receptors derive from a woman in her forties or fifties who had recovered from COVID-19. Both conserved end residues are part of each CDR3. The D gene is left open where the match is weak. Some rows mark clone size as missing; the rest say once, few, many or name a class of expanded clone.

TRBJ2-7,TRBV21-1,.,.,CASTNDRDYEQYF,TGTGCCAGCACCAATGACAGGGACTACGAGCAGTACTTC
TRBJ1-4,TRBV21-1,.,few,CASNMDRVWATNEKLFF,TGTGCCAGCAACATGGACAGGGTTTGGGCAACTAATGAAAAACTGTTTTTT
TRBJ2-5,TRBV19,.,.,CASSGGALGAETQYF,TGTGCCAGTAGTGGGGGGGCCCTAGGGGCAGAGACCCAGTACTTC
TRBJ1-1,TRBV6-5,.,.,CASSWADNTEAFF,TGTGCCAGCAGTTGGGCAGACAACACTGAAGCTTTCTTT
TRBJ2-3,TRBV7-9,TRBD2,.,CASSRWLGLAGSTDTQYF,TGTGCCAGCAGCCGATGGCTGGGACTAGCGGGGTCCACAGATACGCAGTATTTT
TRBJ2-5,TRBV30,.,.,CAWSVMGAQETQYF,TGTGCCTGGAGTGTAATGGGAGCTCAAGAGACCCAGTACTTC
TRBJ2-2,TRBV9,TRBD1,.,CASSPTGPGELFF,TGTGCCAGCAGCCCGACAGGGCCCGGGGAGCTGTTTTTT
TRBJ2-1,TRBV6-5,.,.,CASSYSMQGSYNEQFF,TGTGCCAGCAGTTACTCGATGCAGGGTTCCTACAATGAGCAGTTCTTC
TRBJ2-7,TRBV10-3,TRBD1,.,CAISESFGTGAGEQYF,TGTGCCATCAGTGAGTCCTTCGGCACAGGGGCCGGCGAGCAGTACTTC
TRBJ2-3,TRBV19,.,.,CASSIGGGDTQYF,TGTGCCAGTAGTATAGGGGGAGGTGATACGCAGTATTTT
TRBJ2-7,TRBV27,.,.,CASGHTPISSYEQYF,TGTGCCAGTGGACACACGCCAATAAGCTCCTACGAGCAGTACTTC
TRBJ2-5,TRBV18,TRBD2,.,CASSPSGGTEETQYF,TGTGCCAGCTCACCGAGCGGGGGGACCGAAGAGACCCAGTACTTC
TRBJ2-7,TRBV7-9,TRBD2,.,CASSSTSGRPYEQYF,TGTGCCAGCAGCTCAACTAGCGGGAGACCCTACGAGCAGTACTTC
TRBJ2-7,TRBV6-5,TRBD1,.,CASSYSTGAYEQYF,TGTGCCAGCAGTTACTCGACAGGGGCCTACGAGCAGTACTTC
TRBJ1-6,TRBV4-1,.,once,CASSDRMTNSYNSPLHF,TGCGCCAGCAGCGACCGCATGACTAACTCCTATAATTCACCCCTCCACTTT
TRBJ2-5,TRBV7-3,.,.,CASSAGETQYF,TGTGCCAGCAGCGCCGGGGAGACCCAGTACTTC
TRBJ2-1,TRBV29-1,.,.,CSVEARVGQETYNEQFF,TGCAGCGTTGAAGCCAGGGTAGGGCAGGAGACCTACAATGAGCAGTTCTTC
TRBJ2-3,TRBV18,TRBD1,.,CASSPQGALTDTQYF,TGTGCCAGCTCACCACAGGGGGCGCTTACAGATACGCAGTATTTT
TRBJ1-2,TRBV10-3,TRBD1,.,CAISFTGGDGYTF,TGTGCCATCAGTTTCACAGGGGGGGATGGCTACACCTTC
TRBJ2-2,TRBV3-1/TRBV3-2,.,.,CASSQRQARNTGELFF,TGTGCCAGCAGCCAACGACAGGCTAGGAACACCGGGGAGCTGTTTTTT
TRBJ2-7,TRBV19,TRBD1,once,CASRTTRQGTYEQYF,TGTGCCAGTAGAACCACGCGACAGGGAACCTACGAGCAGTACTTC
TRBJ2-1,TRBV20-1,TRBD2,once,CSASKRGAAYNEQFF,TGCAGTGCTAGTAAGCGGGGGGCCGCCTACAATGAGCAGTTCTTC
TRBJ2-7,TRBV3-1/TRBV3-2,.,.,CASSLTGSSYEQYF,TGTGCCAGCAGCCTGACAGGTAGCTCCTACGAGCAGTACTTC
TRBJ2-2,TRBV5-1,.,.,CASSLGSRELFF,TGCGCCAGCAGCTTGGGAAGCCGGGAGCTGTTTTTT
TRBJ2-2,TRBV11-3,.,.,CASSFRGSDTGELFF,TGTGCCAGCAGCTTCCGGGGGTCGGACACCGGGGAGCTGTTTTTT
TRBJ1-4,TRBV29-1,TRBD1,.,CSVDGTGDEKLFF,TGCAGCGTTGACGGGACAGGGGACGAAAAACTGTTTTTT
TRBJ2-7,TRBV6-1,TRBD1,.,CASSDPGQMDEQYF,TGTGCCAGCAGTGACCCGGGACAGATGGACGAGCAGTACTTC
TRBJ2-2,TRBV27,.,.,CATRGTGELFF,TGTGCGACCCGGGGCACCGGGGAGCTGTTTTTT
TRBJ2-6,TRBV4-1,TRBD1,.,CASSQPRQGSGANVLTF,TGCGCCAGCAGCCAACCCAGACAGGGGTCTGGGGCCAACGTCCTGACTTTC
TRBJ2-7,TRBV3-1/TRBV3-2,TRBD1,.,CASSHNRDRAEQYF,TGTGCCAGCAGCCACAACCGGGACAGGGCCGAGCAGTACTTC